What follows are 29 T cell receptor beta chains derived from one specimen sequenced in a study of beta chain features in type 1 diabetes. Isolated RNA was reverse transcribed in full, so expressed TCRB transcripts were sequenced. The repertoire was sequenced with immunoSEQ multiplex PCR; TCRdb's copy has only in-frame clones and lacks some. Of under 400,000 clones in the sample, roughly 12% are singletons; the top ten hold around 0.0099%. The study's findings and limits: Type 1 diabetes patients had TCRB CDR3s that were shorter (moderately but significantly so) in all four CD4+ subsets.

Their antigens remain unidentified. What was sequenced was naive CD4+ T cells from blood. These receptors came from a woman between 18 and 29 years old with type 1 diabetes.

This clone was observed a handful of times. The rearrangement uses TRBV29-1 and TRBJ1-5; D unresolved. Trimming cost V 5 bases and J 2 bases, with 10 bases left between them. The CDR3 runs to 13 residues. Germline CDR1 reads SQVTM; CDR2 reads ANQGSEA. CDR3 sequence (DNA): TGCAGCGTTTTAGAGGGCGGCAATCAGCCCCAGCATTTT. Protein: CSVLEGGNQPQHF.

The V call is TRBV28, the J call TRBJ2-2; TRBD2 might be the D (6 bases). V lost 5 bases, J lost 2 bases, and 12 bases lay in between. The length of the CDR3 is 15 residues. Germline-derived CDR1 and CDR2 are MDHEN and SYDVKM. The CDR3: CASSTSSLNTGELFF. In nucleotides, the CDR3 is TGTGCCAGCAGTACTAGCTCGCTAAACACCGGGGAGCTGTTTTTT.

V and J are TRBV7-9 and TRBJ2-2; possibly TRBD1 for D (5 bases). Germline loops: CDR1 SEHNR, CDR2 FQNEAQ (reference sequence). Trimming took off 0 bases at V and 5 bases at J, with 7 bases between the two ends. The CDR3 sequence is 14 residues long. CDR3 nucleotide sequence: TGTGCCAGCAGCTTAGCGTCAGGGACCGGGGAGCTGTTTTTT. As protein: CASSLASGTGELFF.

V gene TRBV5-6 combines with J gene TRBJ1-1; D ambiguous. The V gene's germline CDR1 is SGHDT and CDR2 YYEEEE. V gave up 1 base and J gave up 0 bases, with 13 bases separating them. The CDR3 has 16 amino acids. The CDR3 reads CASSLLGIGMNTEAFF. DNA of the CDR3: TGTGCCAGCAGCTTGTTGGGTATCGGGATGAACACTGAAGCTTTCTTT. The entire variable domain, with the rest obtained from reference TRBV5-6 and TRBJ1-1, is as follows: DAGVTQSPTHLIKTRGQQVTLRCSPKSGHDTVSWYQQALGQGPQFIFQYYEEEERQRGNFPDRFSGHQFPNYSSELNVNALLLGDSALYLCASSLLGIGMNTEAFFGQGTRLTVV.

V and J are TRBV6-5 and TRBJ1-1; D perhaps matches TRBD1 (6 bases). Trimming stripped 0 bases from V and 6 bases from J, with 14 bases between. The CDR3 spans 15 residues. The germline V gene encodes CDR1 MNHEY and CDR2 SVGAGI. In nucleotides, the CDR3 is TGTGCCAGCAGTTACTCCACAGGGTACCTGGCTGAAGCTTTCTTT. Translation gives CASSYSTGYLAEAFF.

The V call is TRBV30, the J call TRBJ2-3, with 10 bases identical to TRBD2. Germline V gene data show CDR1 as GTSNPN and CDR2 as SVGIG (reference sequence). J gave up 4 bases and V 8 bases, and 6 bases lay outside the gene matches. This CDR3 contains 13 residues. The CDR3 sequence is CARRTSGPDTQYF. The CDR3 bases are TGTGCCCGACGGACTAGCGGACCAGATACGCAGTATTTT.

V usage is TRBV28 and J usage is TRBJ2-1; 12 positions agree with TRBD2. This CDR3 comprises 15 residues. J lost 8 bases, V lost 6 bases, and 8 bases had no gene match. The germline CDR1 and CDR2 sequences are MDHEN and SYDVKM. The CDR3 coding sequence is TGTGCCAGCAGGAATCTAGCGGGAGGGAGGGATGAGCAGTTCTTC. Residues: CASRNLAGGRDEQFF.

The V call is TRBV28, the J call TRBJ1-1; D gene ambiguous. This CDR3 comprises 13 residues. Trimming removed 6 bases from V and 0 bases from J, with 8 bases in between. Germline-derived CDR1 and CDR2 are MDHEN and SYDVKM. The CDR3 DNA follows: TGTGCCAGCAGCTCTAGATTGAACACTGAAGCTTTCTTT. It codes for CASSSRLNTEAFF.

The CDR3 nucleotides are TGCGCCAGCAGCCAAGATTTTCAGGGGTCCTACGAGCAGTACTTC. It translates to CASSQDFQGSYEQYF. The chain couples TRBV4-3 to TRBJ2-7, with D tentatively TRBD1 (6 bases). The CDR3 runs 15 residues. Germline V gives CDR1 LGHNA, CDR2 YSLEER. Trimming left V 0 bases short and J 1 base short, with 10 bases between.

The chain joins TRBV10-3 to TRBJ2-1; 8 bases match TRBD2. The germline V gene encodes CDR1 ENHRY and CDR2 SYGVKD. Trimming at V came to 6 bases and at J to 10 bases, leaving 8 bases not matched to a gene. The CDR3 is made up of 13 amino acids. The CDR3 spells CAIRDGRAYEQFF. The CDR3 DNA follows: TGTGCCATCAGAGACGGGAGGGCCTACGAGCAGTTCTTC.

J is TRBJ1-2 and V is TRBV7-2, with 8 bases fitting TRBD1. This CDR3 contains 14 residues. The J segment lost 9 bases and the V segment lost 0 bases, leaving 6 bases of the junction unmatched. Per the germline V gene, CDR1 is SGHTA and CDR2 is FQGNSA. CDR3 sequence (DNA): TGTGCCAGCAGCTTAGCTCAGGGGGCGGCTCGCTACACCTTC. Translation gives CASSLAQGAARYTF.

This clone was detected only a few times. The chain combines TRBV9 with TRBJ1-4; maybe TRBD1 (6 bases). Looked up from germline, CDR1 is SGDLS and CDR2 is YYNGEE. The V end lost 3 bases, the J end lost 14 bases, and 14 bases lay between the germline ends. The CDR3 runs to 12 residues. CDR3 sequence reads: CASSAEDSRLFF. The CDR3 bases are TGTGCCAGCAGCGCCGAGGACAGCCGCCTGTTTTTT.

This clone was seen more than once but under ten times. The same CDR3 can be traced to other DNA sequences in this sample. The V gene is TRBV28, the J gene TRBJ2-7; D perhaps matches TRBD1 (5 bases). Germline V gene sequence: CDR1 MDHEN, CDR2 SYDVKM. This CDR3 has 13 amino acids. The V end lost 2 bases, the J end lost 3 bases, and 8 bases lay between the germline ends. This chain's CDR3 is CASSLGQNYEQYF. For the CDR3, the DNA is TGTGCCAGCAGTTTAGGACAAAACTACGAGCAGTACTTC.

CDR3 amino acids: CASSPNHSGRRGETQYF. CDR3 coding DNA: TGTGCCAGCAGTCCTAACCATAGCGGGAGAAGGGGAGAGACCCAGTACTTC. The J gene is TRBJ2-5, the V gene TRBV27, with 9 bases that match TRBD2. Losses at the gene ends were 5 bases for V and 4 bases for J; bases not matched to a gene: 14. The CDR3 has 17 residues. Germline V CDR1 and CDR2: MNHEY, SMNVEV (reference sequence).

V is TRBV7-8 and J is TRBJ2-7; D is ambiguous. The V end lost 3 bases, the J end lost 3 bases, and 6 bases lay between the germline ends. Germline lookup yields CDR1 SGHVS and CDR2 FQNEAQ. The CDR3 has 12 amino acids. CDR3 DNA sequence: TGTGCCAGCAGCTTTTCCCACTACGAGCAGTACTTC. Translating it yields CASSFSHYEQYF.

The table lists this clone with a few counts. CDR3 DNA: TGTGCCAGCAGTTACTCGCAGGGTTCCCCACCTGGCGAGCAGTACTTC. This sequence encodes CASSYSQGSPPGEQYF. V is TRBV6-6 and J is TRBJ2-7; TRBD1 is a possible D gene (5 bases). The V end lost 0 bases, the J end lost 6 bases, and 18 bases lay between the germline ends. Germline V gives CDR1 MNHNY, CDR2 SVGAGI (reference sequence). The CDR3 contains 16 residues.

The CDR3 DNA is TGCGCCAGCAGCCAAGTCAGACTAGCGGGACACAATGAGCAGTTCTTC. It translates to CASSQVRLAGHNEQFF. V usage is TRBV4-3 and J usage is TRBJ2-1, with 11 bases fitting TRBD2. The CDR3 totals 16 residues. The germline V gene encodes CDR1 LGHNA and CDR2 YSLEER. V lost 1 base and J lost 5; bases outside the gene matches: 4.

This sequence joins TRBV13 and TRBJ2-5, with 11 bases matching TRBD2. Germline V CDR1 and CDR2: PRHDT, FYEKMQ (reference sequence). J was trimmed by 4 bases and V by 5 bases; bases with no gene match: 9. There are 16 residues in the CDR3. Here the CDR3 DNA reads TGTGCCAGCAGCGGCCCTAGCGGGGGGAAAGGAGAGACCCAGTACTTC. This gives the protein CASSGPSGGKGETQYF.

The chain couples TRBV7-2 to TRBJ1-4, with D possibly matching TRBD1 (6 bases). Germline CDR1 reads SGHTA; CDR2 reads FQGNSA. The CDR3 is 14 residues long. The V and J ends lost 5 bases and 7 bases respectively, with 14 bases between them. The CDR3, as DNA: TGTGCCAGCAGCCCCGGACAGTTCGGTGAAAAACTGTTTTTT. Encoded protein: CASSPGQFGEKLFF.

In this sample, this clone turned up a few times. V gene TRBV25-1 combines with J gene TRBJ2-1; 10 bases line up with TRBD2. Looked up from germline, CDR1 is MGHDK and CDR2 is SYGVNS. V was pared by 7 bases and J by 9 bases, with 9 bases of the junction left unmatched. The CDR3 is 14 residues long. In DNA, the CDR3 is TGTGCCAGCATATCTAGCGGGAGTGATAGTGAGCAGTTCTTC. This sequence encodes CASISSGSDSEQFF. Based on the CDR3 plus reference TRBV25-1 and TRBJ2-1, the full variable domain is EADIYQTPRYLVIGTGKKITLECSQTMGHDKMYWYQQDPGMELHLIHYSYGVNSTEKGDLSSESTVSRIRTEHFPLTLESARPSHTSQYLCASISSGSDSEQFFGPGTRLTVL.

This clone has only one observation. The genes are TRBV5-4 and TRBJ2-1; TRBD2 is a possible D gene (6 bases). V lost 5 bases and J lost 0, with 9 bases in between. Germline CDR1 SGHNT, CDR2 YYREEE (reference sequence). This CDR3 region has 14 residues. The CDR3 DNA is TGTGCCAGCAGACGGGAGAGCTCCTACAATGAGCAGTTCTTC. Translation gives CASRRESSYNEQFF.

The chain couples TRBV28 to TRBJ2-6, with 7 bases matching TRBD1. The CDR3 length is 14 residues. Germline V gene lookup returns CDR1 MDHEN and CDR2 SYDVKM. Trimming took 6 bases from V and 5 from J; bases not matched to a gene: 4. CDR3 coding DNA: TGTGCCAGCAGAAGACAGGGTCGGGCCAACGTCCTGACTTTC. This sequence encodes CASRRQGRANVLTF.

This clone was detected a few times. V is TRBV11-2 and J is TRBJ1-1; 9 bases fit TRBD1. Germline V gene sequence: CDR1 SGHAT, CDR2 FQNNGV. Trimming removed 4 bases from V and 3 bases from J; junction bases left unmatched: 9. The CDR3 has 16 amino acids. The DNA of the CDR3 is TGTGCCAGCAGCTCCCTAGGACGGACAGGGGACACTGAAGCTTTCTTT. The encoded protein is CASSSLGRTGDTEAFF.

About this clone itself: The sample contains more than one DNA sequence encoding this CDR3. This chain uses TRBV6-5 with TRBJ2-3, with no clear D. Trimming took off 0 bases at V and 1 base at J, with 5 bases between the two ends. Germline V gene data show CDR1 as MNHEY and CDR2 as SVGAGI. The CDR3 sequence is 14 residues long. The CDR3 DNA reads TGTGCCAGCAGTTACTCAACAGGCACAGATACGCAGTATTTT. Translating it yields CASSYSTGTDTQYF.

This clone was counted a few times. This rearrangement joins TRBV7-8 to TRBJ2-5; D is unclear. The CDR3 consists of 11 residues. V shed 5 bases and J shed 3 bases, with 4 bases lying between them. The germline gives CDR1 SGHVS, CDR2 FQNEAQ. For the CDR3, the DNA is TGTGCCAGCAGCGTCGAAGAGACCCAGTACTTC. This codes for CASSVEETQYF.

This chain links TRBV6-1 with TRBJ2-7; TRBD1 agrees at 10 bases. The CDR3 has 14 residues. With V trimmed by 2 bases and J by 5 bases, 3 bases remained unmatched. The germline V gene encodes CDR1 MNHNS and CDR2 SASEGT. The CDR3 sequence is CASSERDRGHEQYF. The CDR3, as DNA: TGTGCCAGCAGTGAAAGGGACAGGGGTCACGAGCAGTACTTC.

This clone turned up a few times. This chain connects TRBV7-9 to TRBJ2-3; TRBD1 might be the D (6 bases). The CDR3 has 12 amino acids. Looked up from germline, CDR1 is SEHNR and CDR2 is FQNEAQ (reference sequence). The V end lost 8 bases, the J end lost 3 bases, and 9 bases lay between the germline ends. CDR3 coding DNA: TGTGCCAGCGGTAGGGGGACAGATACGCAGTATTTT. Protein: CASGRGTDTQYF. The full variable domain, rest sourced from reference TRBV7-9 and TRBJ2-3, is DTGVSQNPRHKITKRGQNVTFRCDPISEHNRLYWYRQTLGQGPEFLTYFQNEAQLEKSRLLSDRFSAERPKGSFSTLEIQRTEQGDSAMYLCASGRGTDTQYFGPGTRLTVL.

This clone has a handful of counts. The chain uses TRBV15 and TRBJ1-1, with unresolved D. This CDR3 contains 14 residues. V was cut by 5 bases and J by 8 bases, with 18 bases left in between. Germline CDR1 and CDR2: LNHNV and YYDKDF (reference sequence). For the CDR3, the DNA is TGTGCCACCAGCGGCCGGTTCGAGGGTCTCGAAGCTTTCTTT. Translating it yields CATSGRFEGLEAFF.

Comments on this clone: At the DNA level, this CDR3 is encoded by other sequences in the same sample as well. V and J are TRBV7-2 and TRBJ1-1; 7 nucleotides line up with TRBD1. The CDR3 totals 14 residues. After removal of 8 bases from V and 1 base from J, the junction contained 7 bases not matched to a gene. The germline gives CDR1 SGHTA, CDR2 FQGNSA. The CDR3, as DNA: TGTGCCAGCCGGATCCAGGGGGGGAACACTGAAGCTTTCTTT. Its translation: CASRIQGGNTEAFF.